Shown below are 11 T cell receptor beta chains from a single sample sequenced in a study of identical twins. TCRdb ran MiXCR on the 5' RACE reads and lists one entry per CDR3 protein. The sample shows 1,800,000 or so distinct CDR3 sequences, about 32% of them seen only once. Sequencing was done on a sample of cord blood. The source is a newborn girl in good health.

V and J are TRBV18 and TRBJ1-5; 9 positions agree with TRBD1. The V segment lost 3 bases and the J segment 5 bases; nucleotides outside the gene matches: 5. The CDR3 contains 15 residues. Germline-derived CDR1 and CDR2 are KGHSH and LQKENI. The CDR3 reads CASSPGGQGYQPQHF. CDR3 DNA sequence: TGTGCCAGCTCACCCGGGGGACAGGGATATCAGCCCCAGCATTTT.

This clonotype was counted once. The chain carries TRBV19 and TRBJ2-3; 7 bases line up with TRBD2. The CDR3 extends over 16 amino acids. V trimming: 0 bases; J trimming: 6 bases; junction bases outside the gene matches: 9. Germline V lookup: CDR1 LNHDA, CDR2 SQIVND (reference sequence). CDR3 DNA: TGTGCCAGTAGTATAGATCGTAGGGGAGGGACGGATACGCAGTATTTT. It translates to CASSIDRRGGTDTQYF.

The rearrangement uses TRBV20-1 and TRBJ2-5; 7 positions match TRBD1. Trimming took 5 bases from V and 3 from J; bases not matched to a gene: 9. This CDR3 comprises 14 residues. From germline, CDR1 is DFQATT and CDR2 SNEGSKA (reference sequence). The CDR3 DNA reads TGCAGTGCTGGGGCCCCGGACAGGAAAGAGACCCAGTACTTC. The encoded protein is CSAGAPDRKETQYF.

The table lists this clonotype with a few counts. The J gene is TRBJ2-7, the V gene TRBV2; 9 nucleotides align to TRBD2. Trimming cost V 3 bases and J 2 bases; bases outside gene matches: 2. The germline gives CDR1 SNHLY, CDR2 FYNNEI. This CDR3 comprises 14 residues. CDR3 in amino acids: CASSDAGGPYEQYF. The CDR3 nucleotides are TGTGCCAGCAGTGATGCGGGAGGGCCCTACGAGCAGTACTTC.

This clonotype was recorded many times. The CDR3 region is CASSYPDREAFF. The CDR3 coding sequence is TGTGCCAGCAGTTACCCCGACAGGGAAGCTTTCTTT. V usage is TRBV6-6 and J usage is TRBJ1-1; tentative D call: TRBD1 (6 bases). CDR1 and CDR2 (germline): MNHNY, SVGAGI (reference sequence). The V end lost 2 bases, the J end lost 8 bases, and 9 bases lay between the germline ends. CDR3 length: 12 residues.

The CDR3 DNA is TGTGCCAGCAGCGTAGTAGACAGGGGCCCAGATACGCAGTACTTC. Translation gives CASSVVDRGPDTQYF. The gene calls are TRBV9 and TRBJ2-5, with 8 bases that match TRBD1. V shed 0 bases and J 11 bases; nucleotides not matched to a gene: 12. The CDR3 is made up of 15 amino acids. Per the germline V gene, CDR1 is SGDLS and CDR2 is YYNGEE.

This clonotype occurred a few times. The chain has TRBV20-1 and TRBJ2-3; TRBD2 aligns across 9 bases. This CDR3 contains 15 residues. V was clipped by 6 bases and J by 5 bases; unmatched bases: 12. The V gene's germline CDR1 is DFQATT and CDR2 SNEGSKA (reference sequence). CDR3 DNA sequence: TGCAGTGCCGTAACCTTAGCGGGAGTAGGAGATACGCAGTATTTT. This encodes CSAVTLAGVGDTQYF.

The chain combines TRBV2 with TRBJ2-2; D is ambiguous. The CDR3 totals 15 residues. In germline, CDR1 is SNHLY, CDR2 FYNNEI. The germline V and J ends were trimmed by 4 bases and 3 bases, with 12 bases remaining between them. CDR3 protein: CASSGHYGYTGELFF. In DNA, the CDR3 is TGTGCCAGCAGTGGACACTATGGCTACACCGGGGAGCTGTTTTTT.

The gene calls are TRBV5-1 and TRBJ2-1; D ambiguous. This CDR3 is 14 amino acids long. Germline-derived CDR1 and CDR2 are SGHRS and YFSETQ. V lost 5 bases to trimming and J lost 6 bases, with 15 bases between them. CDR3 loop: CASSRSASGNEQFF. The DNA for the CDR3 is TGCGCCAGCAGTCGTTCAGCGTCTGGCAATGAGCAGTTCTTC. Looking up the rest from reference TRBV5-1 and TRBJ2-1 gives the full variable domain: KAGVTQTPRYLIKTRGQQVTLSCSPISGHRSVSWYQQTPGQGLQFLFEYFSETQRNKGNFPGRFSGRQFSNSRSEMNVSTLELGDSALYLCASSRSASGNEQFFGPGTRLTVL.

Only a few counts were recorded for this clonotype. This rearrangement joins TRBV5-1 to TRBJ2-7; a weak D match, TRBD1 (5 bases). The CDR3 contains 17 residues. V lost 4 bases and J lost 3, with 23 bases in between. The germline CDR1 and CDR2 sequences are SGHRS and YFSETQ. The CDR3, as DNA: TGCGCCAGCAGCCTGAGGCAGGGCGAGAACTACTACTACGAGCAGTACTTC. Translating gives CASSLRQGENYYYEQYF. The complete variable domain, with remaining parts taken from reference TRBV5-1 and TRBJ2-7, reads KAGVTQTPRYLIKTRGQQVTLSCSPISGHRSVSWYQQTPGQGLQFLFEYFSETQRNKGNFPGRFSGRQFSNSRSEMNVSTLELGDSALYLCASSLRQGENYYYEQYFGPGTRLTVT.

This clonotype appeared a few times. The chain has TRBV5-1 and TRBJ2-5; D possibly corresponds to TRBD2 (5 bases). V was trimmed by 0 bases and J by 1 base, leaving 16 bases between them. The CDR3 contains 17 residues. Germline V lookup: CDR1 SGHRS, CDR2 YFSETQ. The CDR3 sequence: CASSLEPLRAVQETQYF. The CDR3 DNA reads TGCGCCAGCAGCTTGGAACCCTTGAGAGCGGTCCAAGAGACCCAGTACTTC. The whole variable domain, filled in from reference TRBV5-1 and TRBJ2-5, reads KAGVTQTPRYLIKTRGQQVTLSCSPISGHRSVSWYQQTPGQGLQFLFEYFSETQRNKGNFPGRFSGRQFSNSRSEMNVSTLELGDSALYLCASSLEPLRAVQETQYFGPGTRLLVL.